The 21 T cell receptor beta chains below were found in one sample sequenced in a study of cytomegalovirus exposure and HLA in healthy donors. The PCR was carried out with 60 Vbeta primers and 13 Jbeta primers. The protocol was immunoSEQ multiplex PCR, while the TCRdb copy is restricted to in-frame clones and leaves out a portion. The table has around 200,000 clones, roughly 79% seen once. The sequenced sample consisted of PBMCs. The source is a woman under 40 in good health and CMV-seropositive.

Details on this clone: The same CDR3 also results from other DNA sequences found in this sample. V and J are TRBV5-1 and TRBJ1-1; maybe TRBD1 (6 bases). The ends were cut back, 2 bases at V and 3 bases at J, with 8 bases in the middle. The CDR3 loop spans 13 amino acids. CDR1 is SGHRS, CDR2 YFSETQ, per germline. Here the CDR3 DNA reads TGCGCCAGCAGCTTACAGGGTGACACTGAAGCTTTCTTT. Translated: CASSLQGDTEAFF.

This clone was observed once. The V and J genes are TRBV7-9 and TRBJ2-3; tentative D call: TRBD1 (5 bases). The germline V and J ends were trimmed by 7 bases and 4 bases, with 9 bases remaining between them. This CDR3 is built from 12 residues. Germline CDR1 reads SEHNR; CDR2 reads FQNEAQ (reference sequence). CDR3 DNA sequence: TGTGCCAGCACTCGACAGTCAGATACGCAGTATTTT. Translated: CASTRQSDTQYF.

Here the CDR3 reads CASSTGQRNTGELFF. In DNA, the CDR3 is TGTGCCAGTAGTACTGGACAGAGGAACACCGGGGAGCTGTTTTTT. V is TRBV19 and J is TRBJ2-2; tentatively, D is TRBD1 (6 bases). Trimming took 4 bases from V and 1 from J, leaving 10 bases between them. The CDR3 totals 15 residues. The germline V gene has CDR1 LNHDA and CDR2 SQIVND (reference sequence). Full variable domain (missing parts from reference TRBV19 and TRBJ2-2): DGGITQSPKYLFRKEGQNVTLSCEQNLNHDAMYWYRQDPGQGLRLIYYSQIVNDFQKGDIAEGYSVSREKKESFPLTVTSAQKNPTAFYLCASSTGQRNTGELFFGEGSRLTVL.

This clone was observed once. The chain is built from TRBV2 and TRBJ2-5, with 9 positions matching TRBD2. Germline V lookup: CDR1 SNHLY, CDR2 FYNNEI. This CDR3 is 15 amino acids long. The V segment lost 5 bases and the J segment 5 bases; nucleotides outside the gene matches: 9. The CDR3 coding sequence is TGTGCCAGCAGTTGGAGCGGGGGGACTTCGGAGACCCAGTACTTC. Translation gives CASSWSGGTSETQYF.

This chain connects TRBV5-1 to TRBJ1-2; D unresolved. Germline V gives CDR1 SGHRS, CDR2 YFSETQ. The CDR3 sequence is 14 residues long. With 0 bases removed from V and 7 bases from J, the gap between germline ends came to 13 bases. DNA for the CDR3: TGCGCCAGCAGCTTGGATGCGCGGGCGGGTGGCTACACCTTC. This translates into CASSLDARAGGYTF. The full variable domain, in which reference TRBV5-1 and TRBJ1-2 provide the parts outside the CDR3, is KAGVTQTPRYLIKTRGQQVTLSCSPISGHRSVSWYQQTPGQGLQFLFEYFSETQRNKGNFPGRFSGRQFSNSRSEMNVSTLELGDSALYLCASSLDARAGGYTFGSGTRLTVV.

V is TRBV14 and J is TRBJ2-1; 10 bases line up with TRBD2. Germline V gene lookup returns CDR1 SGHDN and CDR2 FVKESK. The J segment lost 6 bases and the V segment lost 2 bases, leaving 4 bases of the junction unmatched. The CDR3 sequence is 15 residues long. DNA for the CDR3: TGTGCCAGCAGCCAACTAGCGGGGGCCACCAATGAGCAGTTCTTC. Translation: CASSQLAGATNEQFF.

CDR3 sequence (DNA): TGTGCCAGCAGTCCAAGTACTAGCGGGTGGGGTCGAGATACGCAGTATTTT. This sequence encodes CASSPSTSGWGRDTQYF. The rearrangement joins TRBV7-2 to TRBJ2-3; 9 positions agree with TRBD2. V shed 6 bases and J 5 bases; nucleotides not matched to a gene: 15. Looked up from germline, CDR1 is SGHTA and CDR2 is FQGNSA. The CDR3 spans 17 residues.

The chain combines TRBV27 with TRBJ2-1, with TRBD2 matching 7 bases. The junction had 7 bases not matched to a gene; V was cut back by 4 bases and J by 7 bases. Germline assignment: CDR1 MNHEY and CDR2 SMNVEV (reference sequence). There are 14 residues in the CDR3. CDR3 sequence (DNA): TGTGCCAGCAGTTCTCTACTAGCGAGGAATGAGCAGTTCTTC. This sequence encodes CASSSLLARNEQFF.

The CDR3 loop is CASSFLRRQGELFF. CDR3 nucleotides: TGTGCCAGCAGCTTCCTCCGCCGACAGGGTGAGCTGTTTTTT. The chain is built from TRBV7-2 and TRBJ2-2, with 7 bases aligning to TRBD1. V gave up 3 bases and J gave up 11 bases; unmatched junction bases: 9. CDR1 SGHTA and CDR2 FQGNSA come from the germline V gene. The CDR3 has 14 residues. The whole variable domain, filled in from reference TRBV7-2 and TRBJ2-2, reads GAGVSQSPSNKVTEKGKDVELRCDPISGHTALYWYRQSLGQGLEFLIYFQGNSAPDKSGLPSDRFSAERTGGSVSTLTIQRTQQEDSAVYLCASSFLRRQGELFFGEGSRLTVL.

The V and J genes are TRBV9 and TRBJ1-4; a weak D match, TRBD1 (5 bases). Trimming stripped 3 bases from V and 8 bases from J, with 11 bases between. The CDR3 covers 13 residues. Germline CDR1 SGDLS, CDR2 YYNGEE. The CDR3 DNA follows: TGTGCCAGCAGCGCGGGGGGGAAGGAAAAACTGTTTTTT. Residues: CASSAGGKEKLFF.

The chain combines TRBV11-2 with TRBJ2-7; TRBD1 is a possible D gene (5 bases). V shed 0 bases and J shed 2 bases, with 11 bases lying between them. The CDR3 has 15 residues. Germline assignment: CDR1 SGHAT and CDR2 FQNNGV. The CDR3, as DNA: TGTGCCAGCAGCTTAGAAGTTAACAGGCCCTACGAGCAGTACTTC. This encodes CASSLEVNRPYEQYF.

The genes are TRBV7-2 and TRBJ2-7; D not certain. Trimming removed 4 bases from V and 2 bases from J, with 6 bases in between. The CDR3 runs 12 residues. CDR1 and CDR2 from the germline V gene are SGHTA and FQGNSA. CDR3 loop: CASSSGPYEQYF. The DNA for the CDR3 is TGTGCCAGCAGCTCAGGTCCCTACGAGCAGTACTTC.

This clone was seen more than once but under ten times. This chain uses TRBV5-1 with TRBJ2-2, with 14 bases lining up with TRBD2. The CDR3 spans 17 residues. CDR1 is SGHRS and CDR2 is YFSETQ in the germline V gene. After removal of 3 bases from V and 3 bases from J, the junction contained 4 bases not matched to a gene. CDR3 loop: CASSYGTSGGHTGELFF. CDR3 coding DNA: TGCGCCAGCAGCTACGGGACTAGCGGGGGCCACACCGGGGAGCTGTTTTTT.

This clone was seen only once. The rearrangement links TRBV2 to TRBJ1-1; D gene unclear. The CDR3 consists of 14 residues. CDR1 is SNHLY and CDR2 is FYNNEI in the germline V gene. V lost 7 bases and J lost 3, with 15 bases in between. The DNA for the CDR3 is TGTGCCAGCACTCCCGGCGGGCTTCACACTGAAGCTTTCTTT. Translating gives CASTPGGLHTEAFF.

The chain couples TRBV29-1 to TRBJ1-5; tentatively, D is TRBD1 (6 bases). V was clipped by 6 bases and J by 2 bases, with 14 bases between them. This CDR3 is built from 14 residues. Germline V CDR1 and CDR2: SQVTM, ANQGSEA. The CDR3 protein is CSVSQGSGNQPQHF. The CDR3, as DNA: TGCAGCGTCTCACAGGGTTCCGGCAATCAGCCCCAGCATTTT.

This clone was recorded only once. The chain combines TRBV13 with TRBJ1-1; TRBD1 agrees at 8 bases. This CDR3 has 14 residues. V was pared by 6 bases and J by 4 bases, with 7 bases of the junction left unmatched. The germline V gene has CDR1 PRHDT and CDR2 FYEKMQ (reference sequence). CDR3 amino acids: CASRQDRESTEAFF. CDR3 in DNA: TGTGCCAGCAGGCAGGACAGGGAGTCCACTGAAGCTTTCTTT.

The V gene is TRBV5-5, the J gene TRBJ1-5, with 9 bases lining up with TRBD1. J lost 0 bases, V lost 0 bases, and 7 bases had no gene match. Per the germline V gene, CDR1 is SGHKS and CDR2 is YYEKEE (reference sequence). The CDR3 extends over 18 amino acids. CDR3 in DNA: TGTGCCAGCAGCTTGGGGACAGGGGTCGGATATAGCAATCAGCCCCAGCATTTT. Its protein is CASSLGTGVGYSNQPQHF.

This clone appeared a few times. This chain links TRBV7-2 with TRBJ2-1; TRBD2 aligns across 9 bases. The CDR3 contains 16 residues. With 0 bases clipped from V and 9 bases from J, the junction kept 9 bases outside the gene matches. Per the germline V gene, CDR1 is SGHTA and CDR2 is FQGNSA. This chain's CDR3 is CASSLAPGLARSEQFF. The DNA for the CDR3 is TGTGCCAGCAGCTTAGCGCCGGGACTAGCCCGGAGTGAGCAGTTCTTC.

J is TRBJ2-6 and V is TRBV27; a weak D match, TRBD1 (6 bases). CDR3 length: 15 residues. Trimming stripped 4 bases from V and 2 bases from J, with 9 bases between. CDR1 MNHEY and CDR2 SMNVEV come from the germline V gene (reference sequence). In DNA form, the CDR3 reads TGTGCCAGCAGTTCCGGGACAACTGGGGCCAACGTCCTGACTTTC. Translating it yields CASSSGTTGANVLTF.

The genes are TRBV30 and TRBJ1-4; 8 nucleotides line up with TRBD1. Trimming at V came to 0 bases and at J to 4 bases, leaving 10 bases not matched to a gene. From germline, CDR1 is GTSNPN and CDR2 SVGIG (reference sequence). The CDR3 has 17 residues. The CDR3 sequence is CAWSVQNRGIFNEKLFF. CDR3 in DNA: TGTGCCTGGAGTGTACAAAACAGGGGGATCTTTAATGAAAAACTGTTTTTT.

This clone was observed a single time. This chain joins TRBV29-1 and TRBJ2-7; 7 bases map to TRBD1. With 4 bases clipped from V and 7 bases from J, the junction kept 16 bases outside the gene matches. CDR1 is SQVTM and CDR2 is ANQGSEA in the germline V gene. The CDR3 runs 15 residues. As DNA, the CDR3 is TGCAGCGTTGTCCTAGGTCAGGGGGTAATATTGGAGCAGTACTTC. It codes for CSVVLGQGVILEQYF.